One sample yielded the 5 T cell receptor beta chains listed below, sequenced in a study of cytomegalovirus exposure and HLA in healthy donors listed by TCRdb under 2017. Library method: the immunoSEQ multiplex PCR assay. TCRdb carries this immuneACCESS record with in-frame sequences only. Its versions omit some clonotypes, under half of them owing to an unresolved V gene in the studies checked, with the rest unexplained. For this sample there are 130,000 to 150,000 clones; roughly 88% appear just once. In total, the top ten clones hold 6.5% to 8.5% of the sample. Sequencing was carried out using PBMCs. Every receptor here comes from a woman in her late teens or twenties in good health and CMV-seropositive.

The chain has TRBV15 and TRBJ1-2; tentative D call: TRBD1 (6 bases). Germline values: CDR1 LNHNV, CDR2 YYDKDF (reference sequence). CDR3 length: 14 residues. Trimming left V 3 bases short and J 6 bases short, with 14 bases between. The CDR3 region is CATSSKNRAHGYTF. The CDR3, as DNA: TGTGCCACCAGCAGCAAAAACAGGGCCCATGGCTACACCTTC.

The CDR3 coding sequence is TGTGCCAGCAGCCCACCGACTAGCACAGATACGCAGTATTTT. Its protein product is CASSPPTSTDTQYF. The genes are TRBV5-4 and TRBJ2-3; D uncertain. V lost 4 bases to trimming and J lost 0 bases, with 9 bases between them. Germline V CDR1 and CDR2: SGHNT, YYREEE (reference sequence). The CDR3 loop spans 14 amino acids.

V and J are TRBV4-1 and TRBJ1-2; possibly TRBD1 for D (6 bases). The CDR3 is 14 amino acids. Per germline, CDR1 MGHRA and CDR2 YSYEKL. V lost 4 bases to trimming and J lost 5 bases, with 14 bases between them. CDR3 amino acids: CASSPGRGQYGYTF. CDR3 DNA: TGCGCCAGCAGCCCTGGCAGGGGACAATATGGCTACACCTTC.

This clone was seen only a few times. The J gene is TRBJ1-2, the V gene TRBV28, with D maybe TRBD1 (5 bases). Germline CDR1 MDHEN, CDR2 SYDVKM. This CDR3 is 15 amino acids long. Trimming pared 2 bases from V and 8 bases from J, leaving 18 bases between. The DNA of the CDR3 is TGTGCCAGCAGTTTAGGCACTCAGGGATTGGGAGGCTACACCTTC. Translation gives CASSLGTQGLGGYTF.

V usage is TRBV30 and J usage is TRBJ2-5, with 11 bases lining up with TRBD2. Germline V CDR1 and CDR2: GTSNPN, SVGIG (reference sequence). J was trimmed by 7 bases and V by 2 bases; bases with no gene match: 9. The CDR3 length is 15 residues. CDR3 DNA sequence: TGTGCCTGGAGTCCCCTAGCGGGAGGTGCCTGGACCCAGTACTTC. Its translation: CAWSPLAGGAWTQYF.